This entry lists 6 T cell receptor beta chains sequenced from one sample in a study of T and B cells in COVID-19 patients. TRB was amplified from about 240-490 ng of blood genomic DNA. TRB rearrangements were amplified by multiplex PCR with BIOMED2 TRB-A/B primers. MiXCR was run by TCRdb on the multiplex PCR reads, yielding one entry per CDR3 protein. The table lists thousands of distinct CDR3 sequences, 26% of them singletons. Sequenced input: blood. Source of these receptors: a human donor with active COVID-19.

The chain combines TRBV20-1 with TRBJ1-2; possible D gene TRBD1, 5 bases. Germline V gene lookup returns CDR1 DFQATT and CDR2 SNEGSKA (reference sequence). The CDR3 has 12 amino acids. The V gene lost 0 bases and the J gene lost 8 bases, with 10 bases spanning the gap. The CDR3 coding sequence is TGCAGTGCTAGAGATAGGGGCGACGGCTACACCTTC. This translates into CSARDRGDGYTF.

This clonotype showed up just a few times. V is TRBV15 and J is TRBJ2-7; either TRBD1 or TRBD2 may fit D (5 bases each). Germline CDR1 LNHNV, CDR2 YYDKDF (reference sequence). V dropped 3 bases and J dropped 2 bases, with 11 bases sitting between them. The CDR3 has 14 residues. The CDR3 nucleotides read TGTGCCACCAGCAGGGGGACCGGACCCTACGAGCAGTACTTC. It yields the protein CATSRGTGPYEQYF.

This clonotype was recorded a few times. This chain joins TRBV12-3 or TRBV12-4 and TRBJ2-7; D gene unclear. Trimming shortened V by 3 bases and J by 0 bases, and 6 bases separated the two germline ends. CDR3 size: 13 residues. The CDR3 coding sequence is TGTGCCAGCAGTTTGTTCATCTCCTACGAGCAGTACTTC. Translating gives CASSLFISYEQYF.

The CDR3 region is CASSLGTSGGAGDTQYF. In DNA form, the CDR3 reads TGTGCCAGTAGTTTGGGGACTAGCGGGGGGGCGGGAGATACGCAGTATTTT. This chain connects TRBV19 to TRBJ2-3; 16 nucleotides line up with TRBD2. The CDR3 is 17 amino acids. V shed 5 bases, J shed 5 bases, and the junction held 7 bases outside the gene matches. CDR1 LNHDA and CDR2 SQIVND come from the germline V gene (reference sequence).

By frequency in the sample, this clonotype is medium-sized. This sequence joins TRBV6-5 and TRBJ2-1; the match to TRBD2 covers 13 bases. With V trimmed by 2 bases and J by 8 bases, 3 bases remained unmatched. The CDR3 spans 15 residues. The germline CDR1 and CDR2 sequences are MNHEY and SVGAGI. This CDR3 reads CASSYQGLAGDEQFF. CDR3 coding DNA: TGTGCCAGCAGTTACCAAGGACTAGCGGGGGATGAGCAGTTCTTC.

A few counts support this clonotype. This chain joins TRBV6-1 and TRBJ2-2; 14 bases fit TRBD2. The CDR3 has 24 amino acids. Germline trimming cut 5 bases from V and 4 bases from J; bases unmatched to any gene: 27. The germline CDR1 and CDR2 sequences are MNHNS and SASEGT. The CDR3 nucleotides read TGTGCCAGCAGTCCCCGTCTGCCGGGACTAGCGGGAGATCATTACGTTATCACCACCGGGGAGCTGTTTTTT. Translation gives CASSPRLPGLAGDHYVITTGELFF.